The next 24 T cell receptor beta chains were all read from a single sample in a study of T cell repertoires in cytomegalovirus infection. A single record per CDR3 protein comes from TCRdb applying MiXCR to the reads. The sample yields under 850,000 distinct CDR3 sequences, around 31% seen once. These receptors lack a known antigen. Here the sequenced sample was cultured PBMCs, taken from culture after CMV antigen stimulation. All receptors derive from a human donor in good health (CMV status not recorded). Some clones in this sample may be carry-over from other donors' samples.

The rearrangement joins TRBV4-3 to TRBJ2-3; 9 nucleotides line up with TRBD2. V shed 1 base and J 6 bases; nucleotides not matched to a gene: 8. CDR3 length: 16 amino acids. Germline V gene sequence: CDR1 LGHNA, CDR2 YSLEER. The CDR3 protein is CASSQAPGLAADTQYF. CDR3 nucleotide sequence: TGCGCCAGCAGCCAAGCTCCGGGACTAGCAGCTGATACGCAGTATTTT.

This clonotype turned up a few times. The chain uses TRBV27 and TRBJ1-4, with a tentative D call TRBD1 (6 bases). Per the germline V gene, CDR1 is MNHEY and CDR2 is SMNVEV (reference sequence). The CDR3 extends over 13 amino acids. V lost 11 bases and J lost 4, with 14 bases in between. In DNA, the CDR3 is TGTGCCGCCCTAGACAGGATTAATGAAAAACTGTTTTTT. Protein: CAALDRINEKLFF.

This clonotype occurred many times. The gene calls are TRBV7-2 and TRBJ2-3; no clear D. V lost 2 bases, J lost 4 bases, and 10 bases lay in between. The CDR3 consists of 14 residues. Per germline, CDR1 SGHTA and CDR2 FQGNSA. In nucleotides, the CDR3 is TGTGCCAGCAGCTTATTCCAGTTCCCAGATACGCAGTATTTT. Its translation: CASSLFQFPDTQYF.

This clonotype occurred a few times. The chain links TRBV7-9 to TRBJ1-5, with 7 bases aligning to TRBD1. J was trimmed by 0 bases and V by 8 bases; bases with no gene match: 4. CDR1 and CDR2 (germline): SEHNR, FQNEAQ (reference sequence). The CDR3 spans 14 residues. The CDR3 region has the DNA TGTGCCAGCGTGCAGGGGGGTAGCAATCAGCCCCAGCATTTT. Translating it yields CASVQGGSNQPQHF.

This clonotype was seen only a few times. This sequence joins TRBV4-3 and TRBJ2-5; D uncertain. The germline gives CDR1 LGHNA, CDR2 YSLEER. The V and J ends lost 0 bases and 3 bases respectively, with 2 bases between them. The CDR3 totals 12 residues. The CDR3 sequence is CASSQDKETQYF. CDR3 DNA: TGCGCCAGCAGCCAAGATAAAGAGACCCAGTACTTC.

V gene TRBV7-9 combines with J gene TRBJ1-2, with unresolved D. CDR1 is SEHNR and CDR2 is FQNEAQ in the germline V gene (reference sequence). The CDR3 is 14 residues long. V gave up 1 base and J gave up 5 bases, with 11 bases separating them. The CDR3 DNA reads TGTGCCAGCAGCTTAGATCTCCTGCTGTATGGCTACACCTTC. The encoded protein is CASSLDLLLYGYTF. Looking up the rest from reference TRBV7-9 and TRBJ1-2 gives the full variable domain: DTGVSQNPRHKITKRGQNVTFRCDPISEHNRLYWYRQTLGQGPEFLTYFQNEAQLEKSRLLSDRFSAERPKGSFSTLEIQRTEQGDSAMYLCASSLDLLLYGYTFGSGTRLTVV.

Here the CDR3 DNA reads TGTGCCAGCAAAGCGGGGAGGGGGCCCACAGATACGCAGTATTTT. This translates into CASKAGRGPTDTQYF. This chain uses TRBV7-2 with TRBJ2-3; D possibly matches TRBD1 or TRBD2 (7 bases each). This CDR3 comprises 15 residues. V lost 7 bases and J 2 bases, leaving 16 bases between the germline ends. Germline CDR1 and CDR2: SGHTA and FQGNSA.

The chain carries TRBV6-2 or TRBV6-3 and TRBJ1-2; 7 nucleotides agree with TRBD1. The CDR3 extends over 16 amino acids. Germline CDR1 reads MNHEY; CDR2 reads SVGEGT. J lost 2 bases, V lost 4 bases, and 10 bases had no gene match. The CDR3 DNA is TGTGCCAGCAGTTTGGGAAGGGACAGAAGAAACTATGGCTACACCTTC. Protein: CASSLGRDRRNYGYTF.

V and J are TRBV7-2 and TRBJ2-7; 10 bases are a match to TRBD2. Germline assignment: CDR1 SGHTA and CDR2 FQGNSA. The CDR3 sequence is 15 residues long. V was pared by 5 bases and J by 2 bases, with 6 bases of the junction left unmatched. The CDR3 is CASSLTSGEAYEQYF. CDR3 nucleotides: TGTGCCAGCAGCCTCACTAGCGGGGAAGCCTACGAGCAGTACTTC.

This clonotype was picked up a small number of times. The chain couples TRBV7-9 to TRBJ2-7; D call uncertain. There are 13 residues in the CDR3. Between the trimmed V and J ends, which lost 6 bases and 2 bases, there was a span of 11 bases. Germline V gene data show CDR1 as SEHNR and CDR2 as FQNEAQ (reference sequence). CDR3 nucleotide sequence: TGTGCCAGCAGTTATAAGGACGCCTACGAGCAGTACTTC. Translated, it gives CASSYKDAYEQYF.

This chain connects TRBV2 to TRBJ2-1; TRBD1 aligns across 7 bases. This CDR3 spans 14 amino acids. Germline V gene sequence: CDR1 SNHLY, CDR2 FYNNEI. V was clipped by 5 bases and J by 2 bases; unmatched bases: 3. CDR3 region: CASSRQGTYNEQFF. The CDR3 nucleotides read TGTGCCAGCAGTAGACAGGGAACCTACAATGAGCAGTTCTTC.

This clonotype was counted many times. The chain uses TRBV7-2 and TRBJ1-6; the D gene is possibly TRBD1 (6 bases). This CDR3 spans 15 amino acids. The germline V gene has CDR1 SGHTA and CDR2 FQGNSA. V was clipped by 1 base and J by 10 bases, with 14 bases between them. The CDR3 DNA reads as TGTGCCAGCAGCTTAGTCACAGGGTGGGGGTCACCCCTCCACTTT. Translating it yields CASSLVTGWGSPLHF.

The table lists this clonotype with a few counts. The chain links TRBV2 to TRBJ1-5, with a tentative D call TRBD1 (5 bases). V was trimmed by 6 bases and J by 7 bases, leaving 13 bases between them. CDR3 length equals 13 residues. CDR1 SNHLY and CDR2 FYNNEI come from the germline V gene. The CDR3 region is CASRGTRDQPQHF. CDR3 nucleotide sequence: TGTGCCAGCAGGGGAACGAGGGACCAGCCCCAGCATTTT.

Points on this clonotype: Possible read error: a much larger clone is one base away. The rearrangement joins TRBV7-2 to TRBJ1-5; 10 bases are a match to TRBD1. The CDR3 sequence is 15 residues long. V lost 6 bases, J lost 7 bases, and 9 bases stayed unmatched. Germline assignment: CDR1 SGHTA and CDR2 FQGNSA. This CDR3 reads CASRRTGGFEQPQHF. The CDR3 nucleotides read TGTGCCAGCAGACGGACAGGGGGGTTCGAACAGCCCCAGCATTTT. The full variable domain, rest sourced from reference TRBV7-2 and TRBJ1-5, is GAGVSQSPSNKVTEKGKDVELRCDPISGHTALYWYRQSLGQGLEFLIYFQGNSAPDKSGLPSDRFSAERTGGSVSTLTIQRTQQEDSAVYLCASRRTGGFEQPQHFGDGTRLSIL.

This clonotype occurred many times. The V call is TRBV7-2, the J call TRBJ1-6; 7 nucleotides line up with TRBD1. In germline, CDR1 is SGHTA, CDR2 FQGNSA. This CDR3 has 14 amino acids. V lost 5 bases and J lost 10; bases outside the gene matches: 8. CDR3 coding DNA: TGTGCCAGCAGCCTACAGGGGCGAGGGTCACCCCTCCACTTT. Protein sequence: CASSLQGRGSPLHF.

The sample holds a few counts of this clonotype. This chain links TRBV4-1 with TRBJ2-1, with TRBD2 matching 13 bases. V shed 4 bases, J shed 3 bases, and the junction held 15 bases outside the gene matches. Germline V CDR1 and CDR2: MGHRA, YSYEKL. CDR3 length equals 20 residues. CDR3 bases: TGCGCCAGCAGCCCGAGACTAGCGGGAGGTTGGTACGGGCACTACAATGAGCAGTTCTTC. Its translation is CASSPRLAGGWYGHYNEQFF.

This rearrangement joins TRBV14 to TRBJ2-3, with D hard to call. The CDR3 has 13 residues. The germline V gene encodes CDR1 SGHDN and CDR2 FVKESK. Trimming left V 1 base short and J 3 bases short, with 5 bases between. CDR3 in DNA: TGTGCCAGCAGCCAAGGGGTGACAGATACGCAGTATTTT. Translated: CASSQGVTDTQYF.

The chain joins TRBV20-1 to TRBJ2-3, with D perhaps TRBD2 (6 bases). V dropped 3 bases and J dropped 3 bases, with 10 bases sitting between them. The CDR3 spans 13 residues. CDR1 and CDR2 (germline): DFQATT, SNEGSKA (reference sequence). CDR3 nucleotide sequence: TGCAGTGCTAGCGGGAGAGGGACAGATACGCAGTATTTT. It encodes CSASGRGTDTQYF.

A few counts support this clonotype. Written as DNA, the CDR3 is TGTGCCAGCAGCCAGCTTCGCGAGCAGTACTTC. This codes for CASSQLREQYF. The chain uses TRBV28 and TRBJ2-7; D not resolved. The CDR3 covers 11 residues. The V and J ends lost 6 bases and 6 bases respectively, with 9 bases between them. Per the germline V gene, CDR1 is MDHEN and CDR2 is SYDVKM.

Only a few counts were recorded for this clonotype. The chain couples TRBV7-4 to TRBJ2-6, with no clear D. The V end lost 5 bases, the J end lost 5 bases, and 22 bases lay between the germline ends. Germline-derived CDR1 and CDR2 are SGHVT and SQSDAQ. CDR3 length equals 18 residues. The CDR3: CASSHQSLSRPRANVLTF. The CDR3 DNA sequence: TGTGCCAGCAGCCATCAGAGTCTGTCCAGGCCAAGGGCCAACGTCCTGACTTTC.

In its sample, this clonotype was seen a few times. The chain carries TRBV7-2 and TRBJ2-1, with D tentatively TRBD1 (5 bases). CDR1 and CDR2 from the germline V gene are SGHTA and FQGNSA. The V end was cut by 8 bases, the J end by 6 bases, with 17 bases between. CDR3 size: 14 residues. The CDR3 here is CASRTPGAGNEQFF. DNA for the CDR3: TGTGCCAGCCGGACCCCTGGGGCCGGCAATGAGCAGTTCTTC.

This rearrangement joins TRBV6-2 or TRBV6-3 to TRBJ1-2, with 7 bases lining up with TRBD1. V was clipped by 4 bases and J by 2 bases; unmatched bases: 10. Germline lookup yields CDR1 MNHEY and CDR2 SVGEGT. This CDR3 has 16 residues. In DNA, the CDR3 is TGTGCCAGCAGTTCCAATGGACAGGATGGCAACTATGGCTACACCTTC. Protein product: CASSSNGQDGNYGYTF.

The table lists this clonotype with a few counts. The rearrangement uses TRBV19 and TRBJ2-3; 7 bases line up with TRBD2. The V segment lost 10 bases and the J segment 4 bases; nucleotides outside the gene matches: 11. Germline V gives CDR1 LNHDA, CDR2 SQIVND (reference sequence). The CDR3 is 14 residues long. The CDR3, as DNA: TGTGCCACCAAATCTAGCGGTGGGGCAGATACGCAGTATTTT. Protein: CATKSSGGADTQYF.

A few counts support this clonotype. The genes are TRBV12-3 or TRBV12-4 and TRBJ2-3, with a weak D call TRBD1 (5 bases). This CDR3 comprises 12 residues. With 10 bases removed from V and 11 bases from J, the gap between germline ends came to 19 bases. CDR3 coding DNA: TGTGCCACCTCACTGTCGGTTACAGGGCAGTATTTT. This translates into CATSLSVTGQYF.